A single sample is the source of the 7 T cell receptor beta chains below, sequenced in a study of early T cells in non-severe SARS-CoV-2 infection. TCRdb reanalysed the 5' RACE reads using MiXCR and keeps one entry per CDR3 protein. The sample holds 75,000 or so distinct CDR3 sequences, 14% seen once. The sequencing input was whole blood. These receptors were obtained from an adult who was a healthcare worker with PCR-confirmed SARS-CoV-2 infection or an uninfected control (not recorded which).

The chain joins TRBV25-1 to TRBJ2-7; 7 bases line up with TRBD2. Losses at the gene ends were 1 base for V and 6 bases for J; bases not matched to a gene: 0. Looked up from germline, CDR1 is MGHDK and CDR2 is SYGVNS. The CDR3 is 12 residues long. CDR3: CASSESGGEQYF. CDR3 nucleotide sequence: TGTGCCAGCAGTGAATCGGGGGGCGAGCAGTACTTC.

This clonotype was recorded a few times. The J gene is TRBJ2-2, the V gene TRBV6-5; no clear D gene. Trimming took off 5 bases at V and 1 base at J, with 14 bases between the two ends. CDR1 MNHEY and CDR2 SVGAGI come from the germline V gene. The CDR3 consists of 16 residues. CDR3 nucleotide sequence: TGTGCCAGCAGTCCCCTGCGTTTAAAGAACACCGGGGAGCTGTTTTTT. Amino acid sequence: CASSPLRLKNTGELFF.

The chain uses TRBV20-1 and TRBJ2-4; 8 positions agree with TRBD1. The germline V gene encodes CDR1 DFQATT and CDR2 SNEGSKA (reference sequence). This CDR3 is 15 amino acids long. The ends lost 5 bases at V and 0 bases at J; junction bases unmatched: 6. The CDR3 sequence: CSAGAGGLAKNIQYF. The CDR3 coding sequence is TGCAGTGCTGGAGCAGGGGGCTTAGCCAAAAACATTCAGTACTTC.

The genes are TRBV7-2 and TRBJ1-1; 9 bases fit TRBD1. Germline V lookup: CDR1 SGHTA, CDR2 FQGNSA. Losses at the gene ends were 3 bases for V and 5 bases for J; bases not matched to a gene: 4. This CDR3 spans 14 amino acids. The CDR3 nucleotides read TGTGCCAGCAGCTTCGGGACAGGGTGGACTGAAGCTTTCTTT. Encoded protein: CASSFGTGWTEAFF.

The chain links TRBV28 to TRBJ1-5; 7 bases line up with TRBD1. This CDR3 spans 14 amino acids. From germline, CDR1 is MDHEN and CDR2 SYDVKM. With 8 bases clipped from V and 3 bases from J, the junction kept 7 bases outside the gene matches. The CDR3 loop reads CASGGQRTNQPQHF. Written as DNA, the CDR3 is TGTGCCAGCGGGGGACAGCGAACCAATCAGCCCCAGCATTTT.

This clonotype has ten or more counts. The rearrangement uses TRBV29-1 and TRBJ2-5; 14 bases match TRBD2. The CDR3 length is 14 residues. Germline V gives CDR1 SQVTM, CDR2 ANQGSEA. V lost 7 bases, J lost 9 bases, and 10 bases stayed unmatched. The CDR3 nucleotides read TGCAGCGCCCAGGGACTAGCGGGGGCCTTCGCCCAGTACTTC. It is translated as CSAQGLAGAFAQYF.

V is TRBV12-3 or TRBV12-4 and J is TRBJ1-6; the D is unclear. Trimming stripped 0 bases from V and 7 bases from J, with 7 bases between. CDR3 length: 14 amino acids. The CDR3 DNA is TGTGCCAGCAGTTTAGCGCGGGAAAATTCACCCCTCCACTTT. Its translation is CASSLARENSPLHF.